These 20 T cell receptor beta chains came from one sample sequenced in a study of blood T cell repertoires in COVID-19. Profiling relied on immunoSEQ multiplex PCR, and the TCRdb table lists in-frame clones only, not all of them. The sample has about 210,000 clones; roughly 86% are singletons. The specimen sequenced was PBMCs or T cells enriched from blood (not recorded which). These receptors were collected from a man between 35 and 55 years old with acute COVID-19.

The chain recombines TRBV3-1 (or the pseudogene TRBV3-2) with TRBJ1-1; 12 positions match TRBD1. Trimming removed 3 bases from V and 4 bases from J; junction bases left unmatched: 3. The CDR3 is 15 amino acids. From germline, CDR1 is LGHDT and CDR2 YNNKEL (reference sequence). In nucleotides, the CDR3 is TGTGCCAGCAGCCATCCGGGACAGGGGGCCACTGAAGCTTTCTTT. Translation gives CASSHPGQGATEAFF.

The CDR3 sequence: CASKTSGSQYNEQFF. In DNA, the CDR3 is TGTGCCAGCAAGACTAGCGGGAGCCAATACAATGAGCAGTTCTTC. The chain carries TRBV7-2 and TRBJ2-1; 12 nucleotides agree with TRBD2. Germline loops: CDR1 SGHTA, CDR2 FQGNSA. After removal of 7 bases from V and 4 bases from J, the junction contained 5 bases not matched to a gene. The CDR3 sequence is 15 residues long.

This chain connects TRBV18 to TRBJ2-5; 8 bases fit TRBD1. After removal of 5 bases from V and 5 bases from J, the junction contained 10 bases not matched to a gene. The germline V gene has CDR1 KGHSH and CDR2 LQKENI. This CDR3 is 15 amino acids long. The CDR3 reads CASSKDQGAGETQYF. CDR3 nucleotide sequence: TGTGCCAGCTCAAAGGACCAGGGGGCGGGTGAGACCCAGTACTTC.

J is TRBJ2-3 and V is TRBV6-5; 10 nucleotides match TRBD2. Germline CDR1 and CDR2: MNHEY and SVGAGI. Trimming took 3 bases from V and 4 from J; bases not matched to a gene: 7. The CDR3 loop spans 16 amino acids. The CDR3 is CASSYNPSGSADTQYF. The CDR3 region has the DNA TGTGCCAGCAGTTATAATCCTAGCGGGAGCGCAGATACGCAGTATTTT.

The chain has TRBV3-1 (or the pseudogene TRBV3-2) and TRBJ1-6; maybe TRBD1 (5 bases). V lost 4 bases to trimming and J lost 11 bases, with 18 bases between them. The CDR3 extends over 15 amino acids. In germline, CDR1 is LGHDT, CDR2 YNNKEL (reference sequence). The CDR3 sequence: CASSRQGLAGTPLHF. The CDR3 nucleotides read TGTGCCAGCAGCCGCCAGGGACTCGCGGGGACACCCCTCCACTTT.

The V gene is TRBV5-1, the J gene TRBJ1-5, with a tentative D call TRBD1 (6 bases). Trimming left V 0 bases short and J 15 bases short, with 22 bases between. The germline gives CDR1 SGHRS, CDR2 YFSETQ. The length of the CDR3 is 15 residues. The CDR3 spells CASSLAGQGLSRRHF. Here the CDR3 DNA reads TGCGCCAGCAGCTTGGCCGGGCAGGGGCTCAGCAGAAGGCATTTT. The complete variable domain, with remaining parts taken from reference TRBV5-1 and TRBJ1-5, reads KAGVTQTPRYLIKTRGQQVTLSCSPISGHRSVSWYQQTPGQGLQFLFEYFSETQRNKGNFPGRFSGRQFSNSRSEMNVSTLELGDSALYLCASSLAGQGLSRRHFGDGTRLSIL.

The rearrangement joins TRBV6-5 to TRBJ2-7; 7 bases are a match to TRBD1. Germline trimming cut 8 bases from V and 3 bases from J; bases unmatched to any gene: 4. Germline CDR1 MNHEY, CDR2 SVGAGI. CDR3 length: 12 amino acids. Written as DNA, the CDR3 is TGTGCCAGCCGAGACAGGGACTACGAGCAGTACTTC. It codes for CASRDRDYEQYF.

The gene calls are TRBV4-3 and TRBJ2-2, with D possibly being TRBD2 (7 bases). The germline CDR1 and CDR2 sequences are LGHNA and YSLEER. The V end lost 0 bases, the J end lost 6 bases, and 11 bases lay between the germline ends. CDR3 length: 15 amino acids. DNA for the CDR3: TGCGCCAGCAGCCAAGAATTAGGGGGGGCCGGGGAGCTGTTTTTT. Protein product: CASSQELGGAGELFF.

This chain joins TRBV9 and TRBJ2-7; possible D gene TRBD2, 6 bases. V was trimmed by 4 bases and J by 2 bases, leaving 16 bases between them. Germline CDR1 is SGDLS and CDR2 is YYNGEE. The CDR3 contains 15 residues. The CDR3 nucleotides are TGTGCCAGCAGCCCCCGAGGAGGGCAAACCTACGAGCAGTACTTC. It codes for CASSPRGGQTYEQYF.

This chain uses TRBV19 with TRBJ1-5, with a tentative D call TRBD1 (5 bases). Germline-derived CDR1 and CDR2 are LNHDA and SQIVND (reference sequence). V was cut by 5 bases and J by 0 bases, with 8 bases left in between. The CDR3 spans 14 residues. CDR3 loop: CASSDSYSNQPQHF. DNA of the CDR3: TGTGCCAGTAGTGACAGTTATAGCAATCAGCCCCAGCATTTT.

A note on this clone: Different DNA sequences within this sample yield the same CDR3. CDR3 DNA: TGTGCCAGCAGTTTATCGGGTGGGACTGAAGCTTTCTTT. Amino acids: CASSLSGGTEAFF. This chain joins TRBV28 and TRBJ1-1; D not certain. Germline V gene sequence: CDR1 MDHEN, CDR2 SYDVKM. Trimming removed 1 base at V and 5 bases at J, with 8 bases between. This CDR3 has 13 residues.

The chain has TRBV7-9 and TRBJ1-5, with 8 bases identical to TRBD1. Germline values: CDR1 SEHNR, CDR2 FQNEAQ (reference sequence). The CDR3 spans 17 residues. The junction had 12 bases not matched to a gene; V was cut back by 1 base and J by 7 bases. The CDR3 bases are TGTGCCAGCAGCTTAGGTATTGACGGACAGGGAAGGCAGCCCCAGCATTTT. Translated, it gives CASSLGIDGQGRQPQHF.

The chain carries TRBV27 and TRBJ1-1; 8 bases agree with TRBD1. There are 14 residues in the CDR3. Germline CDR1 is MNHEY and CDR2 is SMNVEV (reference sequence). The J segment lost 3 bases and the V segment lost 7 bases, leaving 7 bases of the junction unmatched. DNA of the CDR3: TGTGCCAGCATTTCTGGACAGGGAGACACTGAAGCTTTCTTT. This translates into CASISGQGDTEAFF.

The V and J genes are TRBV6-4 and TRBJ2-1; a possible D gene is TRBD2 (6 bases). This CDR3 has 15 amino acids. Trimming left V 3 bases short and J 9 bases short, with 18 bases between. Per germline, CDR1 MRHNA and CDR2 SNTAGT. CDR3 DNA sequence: TGTGCCAGCAGTGATATACGGGAGAATGGCGTTGAGCAGTTCTTC. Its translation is CASSDIRENGVEQFF.

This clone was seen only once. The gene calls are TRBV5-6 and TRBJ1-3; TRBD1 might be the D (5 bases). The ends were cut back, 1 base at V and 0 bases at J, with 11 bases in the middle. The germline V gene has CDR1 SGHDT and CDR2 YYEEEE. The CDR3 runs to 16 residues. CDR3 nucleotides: TGTGCCAGCAGCTTGCGGGGGATTAGCTCTGGAAACACCATATATTTT. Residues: CASSLRGISSGNTIYF.

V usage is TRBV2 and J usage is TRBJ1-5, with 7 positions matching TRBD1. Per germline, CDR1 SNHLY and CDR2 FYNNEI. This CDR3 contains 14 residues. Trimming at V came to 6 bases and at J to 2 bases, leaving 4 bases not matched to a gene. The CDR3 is CASRYRGGNQPQHF. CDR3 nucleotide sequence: TGTGCCAGCAGATACAGGGGCGGCAATCAGCCCCAGCATTTT.

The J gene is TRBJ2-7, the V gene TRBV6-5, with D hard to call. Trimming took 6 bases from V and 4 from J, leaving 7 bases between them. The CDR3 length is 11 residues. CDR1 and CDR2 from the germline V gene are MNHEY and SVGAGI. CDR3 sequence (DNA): TGTGCCAGCAGCGTCAGGTACGAGCAGTACTTC. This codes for CASSVRYEQYF.

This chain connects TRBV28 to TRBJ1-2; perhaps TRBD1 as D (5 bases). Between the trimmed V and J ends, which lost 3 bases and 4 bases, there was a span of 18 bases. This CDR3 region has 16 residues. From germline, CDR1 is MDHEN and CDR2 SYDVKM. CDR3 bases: TGTGCCAGCAGTTTTGGGTCCAGGGTTTTGGGCTATGGCTACACCTTC. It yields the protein CASSFGSRVLGYGYTF.

CDR3 in DNA: TGTGCCACCAGCGGAGGACAGGGGGTCTTCAGCAATCAGCCCCAGCATTTT. This codes for CATSGGQGVFSNQPQHF. The V and J genes are TRBV15 and TRBJ1-5; 10 nucleotides agree with TRBD1. Germline loops: CDR1 LNHNV, CDR2 YYDKDF (reference sequence). The V segment lost 5 bases and the J segment 1 base; nucleotides outside the gene matches: 8. The length of the CDR3 is 17 residues.

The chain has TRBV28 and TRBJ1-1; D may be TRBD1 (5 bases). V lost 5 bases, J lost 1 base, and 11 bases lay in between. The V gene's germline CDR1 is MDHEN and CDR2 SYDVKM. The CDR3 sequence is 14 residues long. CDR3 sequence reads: CASSVQGGNTEAFF. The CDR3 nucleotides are TGTGCCAGCAGTGTGCAGGGAGGGAACACTGAAGCTTTCTTT.